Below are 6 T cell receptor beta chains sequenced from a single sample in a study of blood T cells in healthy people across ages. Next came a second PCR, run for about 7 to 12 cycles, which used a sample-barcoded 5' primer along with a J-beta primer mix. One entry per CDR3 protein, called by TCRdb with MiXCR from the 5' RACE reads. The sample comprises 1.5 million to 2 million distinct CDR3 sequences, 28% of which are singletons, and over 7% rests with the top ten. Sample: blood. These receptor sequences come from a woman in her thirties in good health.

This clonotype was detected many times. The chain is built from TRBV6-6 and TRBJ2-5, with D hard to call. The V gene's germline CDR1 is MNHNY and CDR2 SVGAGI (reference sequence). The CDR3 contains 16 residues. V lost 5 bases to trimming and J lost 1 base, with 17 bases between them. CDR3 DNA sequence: TGTGCCAGCAGTACCCCCTCCGGTGGCGCCCAAGAGACCCAGTACTTC. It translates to CASSTPSGGAQETQYF.

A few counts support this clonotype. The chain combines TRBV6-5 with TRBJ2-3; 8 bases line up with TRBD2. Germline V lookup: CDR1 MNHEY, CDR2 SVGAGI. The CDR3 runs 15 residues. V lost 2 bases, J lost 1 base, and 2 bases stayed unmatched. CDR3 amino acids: CASSYKAGGTDTQYF. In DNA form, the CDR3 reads TGTGCCAGCAGTTACAAAGCGGGGGGCACAGATACGCAGTATTTT.

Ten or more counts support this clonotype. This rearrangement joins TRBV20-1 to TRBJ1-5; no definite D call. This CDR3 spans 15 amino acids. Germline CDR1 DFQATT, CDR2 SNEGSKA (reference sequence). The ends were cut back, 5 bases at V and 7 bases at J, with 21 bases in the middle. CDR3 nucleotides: TGCAGTGCTTCCCCCAGAACCTCCCCCAACCAGCCCCAGCATTTT. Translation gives CSASPRTSPNQPQHF.

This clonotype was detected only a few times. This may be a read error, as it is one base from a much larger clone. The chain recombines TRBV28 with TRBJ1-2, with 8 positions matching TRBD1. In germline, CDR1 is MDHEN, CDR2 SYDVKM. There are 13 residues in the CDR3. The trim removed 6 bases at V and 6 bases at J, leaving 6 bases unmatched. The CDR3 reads CASRSGGRDGYTF. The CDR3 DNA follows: TGTGCCAGCAGATCAGGGGGCAGGGATGGCTACACCTTC.

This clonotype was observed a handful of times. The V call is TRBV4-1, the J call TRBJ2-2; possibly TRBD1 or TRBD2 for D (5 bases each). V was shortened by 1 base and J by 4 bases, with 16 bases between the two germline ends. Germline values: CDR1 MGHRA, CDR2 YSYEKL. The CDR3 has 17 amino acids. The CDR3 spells CASSQAVPRGSTGELFF. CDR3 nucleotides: TGCGCCAGCAGCCAAGCGGTACCTCGGGGCTCCACCGGGGAGCTGTTTTTT.

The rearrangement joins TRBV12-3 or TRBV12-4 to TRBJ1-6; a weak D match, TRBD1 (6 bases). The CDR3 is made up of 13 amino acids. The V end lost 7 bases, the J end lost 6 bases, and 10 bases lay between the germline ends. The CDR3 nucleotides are TGTGCCAGCACCCGGACAGTTAATTCACCCCTCCACTTT. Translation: CASTRTVNSPLHF.